These 7 T cell receptor beta chains were all obtained from the same sample, sequenced in a study of PD-L1 blockade in urothelial cancer (dated by TCRdb to the late 2010s). The library came from the immunoSEQ multiplex PCR assay. TCRdb took this table from immuneACCESS and kept in-frame rearrangements with V and J called. Such tables lack part of the clones; where checked against another copy, unresolved V genes explain under half of the gap, and the rest is unexplained. In all, the sample holds more than 35,000 clones, and 36% of those were seen once. 8.9% of the sample lies in the top ten. The label giving this sample's time point can be read as: pretreatment tumor sample. Sequenced here: tumor tissue, sampled before atezolizumab (anti-PD-L1) treatment. The receptors were gathered from a man between 60 and 75 years old with urothelial cancer.

This clone was observed a single time. The chain uses TRBV18 and TRBJ2-7; D gene uncertain. Germline CDR1 is KGHSH and CDR2 is LQKENI. Trimming left V 1 base short and J 5 bases short, with 9 bases between. This CDR3 contains 13 residues. CDR3 loop: CASSPQGTHEQYF. CDR3 nucleotide sequence: TGTGCCAGCTCACCACAGGGTACCCACGAGCAGTACTTC.

This chain links TRBV19 with TRBJ2-7; TRBD1 agrees at 12 bases. This CDR3 has 16 amino acids. Germline CDR1 LNHDA, CDR2 SQIVND (reference sequence). The V gene end was trimmed by 5 bases and the J gene end by 3 bases; junction bases not matched to a gene: 8. CDR3 protein: CASSLSGTGGYYEQYF. CDR3 bases: TGTGCCAGTAGTCTCTCTGGGACAGGGGGCTACTACGAGCAGTACTTC.

The J gene is TRBJ1-4, the V gene TRBV9, with D perhaps TRBD1 (5 bases). Deletions cut 0 bases from V and 10 bases from J, with 7 bases between. The CDR3 totals 12 residues. Per germline, CDR1 SGDLS and CDR2 YYNGEE. The CDR3 loop is CASSVERGKLFF. The CDR3 DNA reads as TGTGCCAGCAGCGTAGAAAGGGGAAAACTGTTTTTT. Full variable domain (remainder filled in from reference TRBV9 and TRBJ1-4): DSGVTQTPKHLITATGQRVTLRCSPRSGDLSVYWYQQSLDQGLQFLIQYYNGEERAKGNILERFSAQQFPDLHSELNLSSLELGDSALYFCASSVERGKLFFGSGTQLSVL.

Ten or more counts support this clone. The chain combines TRBV6-8 with TRBJ1-1; 7 bases are shared with TRBD1. The ends lost 5 bases at V and 8 bases at J; junction bases unmatched: 8. The CDR3 spans 13 residues. Germline-derived CDR1 and CDR2 are MNHGY and SAAAGT. DNA for the CDR3: TGTGCCAGCAGTGTCGAGTGGGGACAGGAAGCTTTCTTT. This gives the protein CASSVEWGQEAFF.

The chain employs TRBV11-3 and TRBJ1-5, with TRBD1 identical over 7 bases. With 5 bases clipped from V and 3 bases from J, the junction kept 16 bases outside the gene matches. The CDR3 is 18 amino acids. Per the germline V gene, CDR1 is SGHNT and CDR2 is YENEEA. Written as DNA, the CDR3 is TGTGCCAGCAGCCCACGCTCCGGTACGGGACAGCCCAATCAGCCCCAGCATTTT. Protein: CASSPRSGTGQPNQPQHF.

In this sample, this clone turned up once. In DNA form, the CDR3 reads TGCGCCAGCAGCCCCGGGACAGGGGGCCCCTACAATGAGCAGTTCTTC. Protein: CASSPGTGGPYNEQFF. The V gene is TRBV5-1, the J gene TRBJ2-1; 12 bases match TRBD1. V trimming: 4 bases; J trimming: 2 bases; junction bases outside the gene matches: 4. CDR3 length: 16 amino acids. CDR1 and CDR2 from the germline V gene are SGHRS and YFSETQ. Drawing the rest from reference TRBV5-1 and TRBJ2-1, the complete variable domain is KAGVTQTPRYLIKTRGQQVTLSCSPISGHRSVSWYQQTPGQGLQFLFEYFSETQRNKGNFPGRFSGRQFSNSRSEMNVSTLELGDSALYLCASSPGTGGPYNEQFFGPGTRLTVL.

This chain joins TRBV6-8 and TRBJ2-1; 7 bases align to TRBD1. CDR1 is MNHGY, CDR2 SAAAGT, per germline. The CDR3 runs 15 residues. J gave up 4 bases and V 6 bases, and 9 bases lay outside the gene matches. CDR3 residues: CASRRIWDSYNEQFF. CDR3 sequence (DNA): TGTGCCAGCAGGCGAATATGGGACAGTTACAATGAGCAGTTCTTC.